The 17 T cell receptor beta chains below were found in one sample sequenced in a study of cytomegalovirus exposure and HLA in healthy donors (dated by TCRdb to 2016 to 2017). The method behind the library was the immunoSEQ multiplex PCR assay. The source is immuneACCESS, and TCRdb retained only in-frame sequences with V and J called. Part of the clones is not carried over; for the studies checked, unresolved V genes explain less than half of this, and the remainder is unexplained. This sample holds under 80,000 clones; roughly 90% were observed only once. Jointly, the top ten make up about 1.2% of the sample. Sequencing was carried out using PBMCs. Source of these receptors: a woman aged 18-29 years in good health and CMV-seronegative.

V and J are TRBV7-6 and TRBJ1-6, with 10 bases lining up with TRBD1. Per the germline V gene, CDR1 is SGHVS and CDR2 is FNYEAQ. This CDR3 has 14 residues. The trim removed 4 bases at V and 10 bases at J, leaving 4 bases unmatched. The CDR3: CASSSDRGGSPLHF. CDR3 in DNA: TGTGCCAGCAGCTCGGACAGGGGGGGCTCACCCCTCCACTTT.

The CDR3 bases are TGCGCCAGCAGCTTCCTACAGGGGAACACTGAAGCTTTCTTT. Its translation: CASSFLQGNTEAFF. V is TRBV5-1 and J is TRBJ1-1; possibly TRBD1 for D (6 bases). Germline V lookup: CDR1 SGHRS, CDR2 YFSETQ. Trimming left V 2 bases short and J 1 base short, with 9 bases between. CDR3 length equals 14 residues. The variable domain in full, completed from reference TRBV5-1 and TRBJ1-1, reads KAGVTQTPRYLIKTRGQQVTLSCSPISGHRSVSWYQQTPGQGLQFLFEYFSETQRNKGNFPGRFSGRQFSNSRSEMNVSTLELGDSALYLCASSFLQGNTEAFFGQGTRLTVV.

As DNA, the CDR3 is TGTGCCACCAGCAGAGCCGGGGACAGCTCCTACGAGCAGTACTTC. It is translated as CATSRAGDSSYEQYF. V gene TRBV15 combines with J gene TRBJ2-7, with TRBD1 matching 7 bases. V dropped 1 base and J dropped 0; count of bases not matched to a gene: 3. The CDR3 covers 15 residues. The germline CDR1 and CDR2 sequences are LNHNV and YYDKDF (reference sequence).

By share of the sample, this clone is medium-sized. V usage is TRBV6-4 and J usage is TRBJ1-6, with TRBD1 matching over 8 bases. V lost 2 bases, J lost 9 bases, and 0 bases stayed unmatched. CDR3 length equals 13 residues. Per germline, CDR1 MRHNA and CDR2 SNTAGT. This CDR3 is CASSDGTGSPLHF. CDR3 DNA: TGTGCCAGCAGTGACGGGACAGGTTCACCCCTCCACTTT.

The chain employs TRBV29-1 and TRBJ1-1; D is possibly TRBD1 (6 bases). Germline-derived CDR1 and CDR2 are SQVTM and ANQGSEA. V dropped 7 bases and J dropped 7 bases, with 19 bases sitting between them. This CDR3 has 13 residues. CDR3 amino acids: CSAIDGAQGEAFF. The CDR3 nucleotides are TGCAGCGCTATTGACGGCGCACAGGGTGAAGCTTTCTTT.

This clone was seen only a few times. The chain has TRBV19 and TRBJ1-1; 12 nucleotides match TRBD1. The ends lost 5 bases at V and 3 bases at J; junction bases unmatched: 7. Germline values: CDR1 LNHDA, CDR2 SQIVND (reference sequence). The CDR3 sequence is 16 residues long. The CDR3 spells CASSLGTGGADTEAFF. The CDR3 coding sequence is TGTGCCAGTAGTCTCGGGACAGGGGGCGCGGACACTGAAGCTTTCTTT.

The V call is TRBV6-1, the J call TRBJ1-2; 9 nucleotides align to TRBD1. Germline V gene sequence: CDR1 MNHNS, CDR2 SASEGT. CDR3 length: 13 residues. Trimming at V came to 6 bases and at J to 3 bases, leaving 2 bases not matched to a gene. Here the CDR3 DNA reads TGTGCCAGCAGACAGGGGGCTGACTATGGCTACACCTTC. Translated, it gives CASRQGADYGYTF.

This chain links TRBV19 with TRBJ1-1, with a weak D call TRBD1 (6 bases). CDR1 LNHDA and CDR2 SQIVND come from the germline V gene (reference sequence). This CDR3 region has 13 residues. Trimming took 7 bases from V and 11 from J, leaving 20 bases between them. The CDR3 bases are TGTGCCAGTACCACTCACGGGGGGCCTCGGGCTTTCTTT. It translates to CASTTHGGPRAFF.

The rearrangement uses TRBV7-9 and TRBJ2-7; possibly TRBD1 for D (5 bases). V was pared by 1 base and J by 4 bases, with 17 bases between. The CDR3 extends over 16 amino acids. CDR1 and CDR2 from the germline V gene are SEHNR and FQNEAQ (reference sequence). CDR3 sequence (DNA): TGTGCCAGCAGCTTAGGGAAGGGTCAGGGCCGATACGAGCAGTACTTC. Translated, it gives CASSLGKGQGRYEQYF.

The chain recombines TRBV30 with TRBJ1-5; a weak D match, TRBD1 (5 bases). V was cut by 2 bases and J by 6 bases, with 14 bases left in between. Germline V CDR1 and CDR2: GTSNPN, SVGIG (reference sequence). CDR3 size: 14 residues. CDR3 DNA sequence: TGTGCCTGGAGTCCAGGACAACCTTTTCAGCCCCAGCATTTT. Protein product: CAWSPGQPFQPQHF.

The chain couples TRBV15 to TRBJ1-2, with 11 bases lining up with TRBD1. In germline, CDR1 is LNHNV, CDR2 YYDKDF (reference sequence). J gave up 6 bases and V 0 bases, and 6 bases lay outside the gene matches. There are 16 residues in the CDR3. The CDR3 sequence is CATSRDLGTGGDGYTF. CDR3 bases: TGTGCCACCAGCAGAGATTTAGGGACAGGGGGTGATGGCTACACCTTC.

V is TRBV30 and J is TRBJ2-3; 11 bases are shared with TRBD2. V trimming: 4 bases; J trimming: 1 base; junction bases outside the gene matches: 7. The germline V gene encodes CDR1 GTSNPN and CDR2 SVGIG (reference sequence). The CDR3 has 16 amino acids. The CDR3 reads CAWTASGGLGTDTQYF. The CDR3 DNA reads TGTGCCTGGACTGCTAGCGGGGGGCTCGGCACAGATACGCAGTATTTT.

The V and J genes are TRBV29-1 and TRBJ2-5, with unresolved D. Germline loops: CDR1 SQVTM, CDR2 ANQGSEA. The V end lost 2 bases, the J end lost 4 bases, and 8 bases lay between the germline ends. The CDR3 covers 12 residues. The CDR3 here is CSVELGGETQYF. CDR3 nucleotide sequence: TGCAGCGTTGAACTAGGCGGAGAGACCCAGTACTTC. Filled out from reference TRBV29-1 and TRBJ2-5, the complete variable domain reads SAVISQKPSRDICQRGTSLTIQCQVDSQVTMMFWYRQQPGQSLTLIATANQGSEATYESGFVIDKFPISRPNLTFSTLTVSNMSPEDSSIYLCSVELGGETQYFGPGTRLLVL.

The V gene is TRBV28, the J gene TRBJ1-2; 8 nucleotides align to TRBD1. The germline gives CDR1 MDHEN, CDR2 SYDVKM. Trimming at V came to 6 bases and at J to 1 base, leaving 7 bases not matched to a gene. The CDR3 is made up of 15 amino acids. The CDR3 bases are TGTGCCAGCAGCACCGCAGGGGGCGTTAACTATGGCTACACCTTC. Translation: CASSTAGGVNYGYTF.

The chain links TRBV21-1 to TRBJ1-2. TRBV21-1 is designated a pseudogene. The CDR3 runs 12 residues. CDR3 protein: CASPWRFYGYTF. The DNA for the CDR3 is TGTGCCAGTCCCTGGAGGTTCTATGGCTACACCTTC.

The V gene is TRBV5-1, the J gene TRBJ2-7; D is ambiguous. The CDR3 extends over 13 amino acids. Germline CDR1 reads SGHRS; CDR2 reads YFSETQ. V shed 6 bases and J shed 3 bases, with 13 bases lying between them. CDR3 loop: CASNGDSGYEQYF. As DNA, the CDR3 is TGCGCCAGCAACGGAGATTCTGGCTACGAGCAGTACTTC. Supplemented by reference TRBV5-1 and TRBJ2-7, the full variable domain reads KAGVTQTPRYLIKTRGQQVTLSCSPISGHRSVSWYQQTPGQGLQFLFEYFSETQRNKGNFPGRFSGRQFSNSRSEMNVSTLELGDSALYLCASNGDSGYEQYFGPGTRLTVT.

J is TRBJ2-1 and V is TRBV9; 8 bases align to TRBD2. Looked up from germline, CDR1 is SGDLS and CDR2 is YYNGEE. Trimming cost V 3 bases and J 4 bases; bases outside gene matches: 6. This CDR3 has 15 residues. CDR3 protein: CASSASGGPYNEQFF. The CDR3 DNA follows: TGTGCCAGCAGCGCCAGCGGGGGACCTTACAATGAGCAGTTCTTC.